Listed here are 26 T cell receptor beta chains from one sample, sequenced in a study of cytomegalovirus exposure and HLA in healthy donors. Primers included in the PCR were 60 Vbeta and 13 Jbeta primers. TCRdb keeps only in-frame clones here, not all; method: immunoSEQ multiplex PCR. The sample has 200,000 to 250,000 clones; over 65% are singletons. Sequencing was done on a sample of PBMCs. These TCRs come from a human donor in good health.

The genes are TRBV7-9 and TRBJ1-4; D possibly corresponds to TRBD1 (5 bases). The V end was cut by 7 bases, the J end by 13 bases, with 13 bases between. Germline values: CDR1 SEHNR, CDR2 FQNEAQ (reference sequence). The CDR3 runs to 11 residues. CDR3 loop: CASTGGEGLFF. CDR3 nucleotides: TGTGCCAGCACCGGGGGGGAGGGACTGTTTTTT.

The V and J genes are TRBV6-5 and TRBJ2-7; the match to TRBD1 covers 10 bases. The germline CDR1 and CDR2 sequences are MNHEY and SVGAGI. With V trimmed by 0 bases and J by 1 base, 3 bases remained unmatched. This CDR3 region has 16 residues. The CDR3 sequence is CASSYSGQGTSYEQYF. The CDR3 DNA reads TGTGCCAGCAGTTACTCGGGACAGGGGACTTCCTACGAGCAGTACTTC.

For the CDR3, the DNA is TGTGCCATCAGTGAACCGGGACAGGGGAACACTGAAGCTTTCTTT. Amino acid sequence: CAISEPGQGNTEAFF. This rearrangement joins TRBV10-3 to TRBJ1-1; the match to TRBD1 covers 9 bases. Per the germline V gene, CDR1 is ENHRY and CDR2 is SYGVKD. V dropped 3 bases and J dropped 1; count of bases not matched to a gene: 3. This CDR3 is 15 amino acids long.

The chain combines TRBV19 with TRBJ1-5; D is undetermined. Germline V gene data show CDR1 as LNHDA and CDR2 as SQIVND (reference sequence). The CDR3 totals 15 residues. V lost 5 bases to trimming and J lost 2 bases, with 13 bases between them. Written as DNA, the CDR3 is TGTGCCAGTAGTTCGCCGGGTGTGCGCAATCAGCCCCAGCATTTT. Its protein product is CASSSPGVRNQPQHF.

The chain carries TRBV7-8 and TRBJ2-3; TRBD2 matches at 7 bases. The CDR3 is 17 amino acids. V trimming: 4 bases; J trimming: 0 bases; junction bases outside the gene matches: 10. Germline CDR1 SGHVS, CDR2 FQNEAQ. CDR3 coding DNA: TGTGCCAGCAGCTCTCCCGGGGGGAGACCTAGCACAGATACGCAGTATTTT. It encodes CASSSPGGRPSTDTQYF.

This chain uses TRBV27 with TRBJ2-1; TRBD2 matches at 10 bases. The length of the CDR3 is 18 residues. Germline loops: CDR1 MNHEY, CDR2 SMNVEV (reference sequence). The V segment lost 4 bases and the J segment 2 bases; nucleotides outside the gene matches: 11. DNA of the CDR3: TGTGCCAGCAGTTCAACGACTAGCGGGCTGGGTGCCTACAATGAGCAGTTCTTC. Translated, it gives CASSSTTSGLGAYNEQFF.

CDR3: CASSEESGSSYEQYF. DNA for the CDR3: TGTGCCAGCAGTGAAGAGTCTGGGAGCTCCTACGAGCAGTACTTC. V and J are TRBV2 and TRBJ2-7, with D possibly being TRBD2 (5 bases). CDR3 length: 15 amino acids. Germline V lookup: CDR1 SNHLY, CDR2 FYNNEI. V lost 1 base and J lost 0, with 10 bases in between.

This sequence joins TRBV2 and TRBJ2-5; 9 bases are a match to TRBD1. Germline CDR1 is SNHLY and CDR2 is FYNNEI. The CDR3 consists of 16 residues. V dropped 6 bases and J dropped 7; count of bases not matched to a gene: 15. CDR3 in amino acids: CASRRKTGGSSATQYF. DNA for the CDR3: TGTGCCAGCAGACGCAAGACAGGGGGAAGTTCTGCGACCCAGTACTTC.

The CDR3 DNA follows: TGTGCCAGCAGTGAAAAGTTGGCAGGGGCCTCTGGGGCCAACGTCCTGACTTTC. It codes for CASSEKLAGASGANVLTF. This chain joins TRBV6-1 and TRBJ2-6; TRBD1 might be the D (6 bases). Germline-derived CDR1 and CDR2 are MNHNS and SASEGT. CDR3 size: 18 residues. V shed 2 bases and J shed 0 bases, with 14 bases lying between them.

This chain uses TRBV7-2 with TRBJ2-5; 16 nucleotides align to TRBD2. Trimming took 5 bases from V and 4 from J; bases not matched to a gene: 4. The germline gives CDR1 SGHTA, CDR2 FQGNSA. The length of the CDR3 is 16 residues. The CDR3 is CASSVGTSGRGETQYF. The DNA for the CDR3 is TGTGCCAGCAGCGTCGGGACTAGCGGGAGGGGAGAGACCCAGTACTTC.

The chain recombines TRBV10-1 with TRBJ2-1, with 8 bases lining up with TRBD2. The CDR3 has 15 residues. V shed 6 bases, J shed 1 base, and the junction held 5 bases outside the gene matches. Germline-derived CDR1 and CDR2 are WNHNN and SYGVQD (reference sequence). In DNA form, the CDR3 reads TGCGCCAGCAGCTCGGGCGGGAGGTCCTACAATGAGCAGTTCTTC. Amino acids: CASSSGGRSYNEQFF.

CDR3 amino acids: CASQRETYGYTF. DNA for the CDR3: TGTGCCAGCCAACGAGAAACCTATGGCTACACCTTC. This chain uses TRBV2 with TRBJ1-2, with D hard to call. Germline CDR1 SNHLY, CDR2 FYNNEI. Between the trimmed V and J ends, which lost 8 bases and 4 bases, there was a span of 11 bases. The CDR3 extends over 12 amino acids.

The chain combines TRBV23-1 with TRBJ1-1; D perhaps matches TRBD1 (6 bases). TRBV23-1 is an ORF; its function is uncertain. This CDR3 is built from 14 residues. Trimming left V 2 bases short and J 6 bases short, with 13 bases between. CDR3 nucleotides: TGCGCCAGCAGTCAACATCGGCGGGGGCCTGAAGCTTTCTTT. It specifies CASSQHRRGPEAFF.

The rearrangement uses TRBV2 and TRBJ2-1, with 8 bases that match TRBD2. Trimming cost V 3 bases and J 4 bases; bases outside gene matches: 5. There are 15 residues in the CDR3. Per the germline V gene, CDR1 is SNHLY and CDR2 is FYNNEI. CDR3 DNA: TGTGCCAGCAGTGAGAATAGCGGGACTTACAATGAGCAGTTCTTC. This codes for CASSENSGTYNEQFF.

This clone has just a few counts. The genes are TRBV2 and TRBJ2-7; D might be TRBD2 (5 bases). V was cut by 7 bases and J by 3 bases, with 13 bases left in between. From germline, CDR1 is SNHLY and CDR2 FYNNEI. CDR3 length: 13 residues. The CDR3 sequence: CASILEPLYEQYF. The CDR3, as DNA: TGTGCCAGCATACTAGAACCCCTCTACGAGCAGTACTTC.

V gene TRBV9 combines with J gene TRBJ2-5; 14 nucleotides align to TRBD2. The CDR3 sequence is 17 residues long. Trimming at V came to 0 bases and at J to 4 bases, leaving 5 bases not matched to a gene. CDR1 is SGDLS, CDR2 YYNGEE, per germline. CDR3 loop: CASSVGGTSGSLETQYF. CDR3 DNA: TGTGCCAGCAGCGTAGGGGGGACTAGCGGGAGCTTAGAGACCCAGTACTTC.

The chain joins TRBV5-1 to TRBJ2-5; D call uncertain. Trimming took 0 bases from V and 7 from J, leaving 16 bases between them. The CDR3 sequence is 15 residues long. CDR1 and CDR2 from the germline V gene are SGHRS and YFSETQ. The CDR3 DNA sequence: TGCGCCAGCAGCTTGGGAGACTCAAGCCTCGGGACCCAGTACTTC. Protein product: CASSLGDSSLGTQYF.

The chain is built from TRBV19 and TRBJ1-3, with 7 bases aligning to TRBD1. This CDR3 comprises 15 residues. Unmatched junction bases numbered 6, after V lost 3 bases and J lost 4 bases. Germline CDR1 reads LNHDA; CDR2 reads SQIVND (reference sequence). The CDR3, as DNA: TGTGCCAGTAGTATCGGAACAGGGGACGGAAACACCATATATTTT. Its translation: CASSIGTGDGNTIYF.

The genes are TRBV5-1 and TRBJ1-5; D is unclear. Between the trimmed V and J ends, which lost 1 base and 0 bases, there was a span of 11 bases. The germline V gene has CDR1 SGHRS and CDR2 YFSETQ. The CDR3 is 16 amino acids. CDR3 protein: CASSLSGDYSNQPQHF. CDR3 DNA: TGCGCCAGCAGCTTGTCGGGAGATTATAGCAATCAGCCCCAGCATTTT.

This clone was observed once. The genes are TRBV7-8 and TRBJ2-3; D might be TRBD2 (5 bases). This CDR3 region has 15 residues. The germline CDR1 and CDR2 sequences are SGHVS and FQNEAQ. The V gene lost 4 bases and the J gene lost 1 base, with 12 bases spanning the gap. The CDR3: CASSSADYGTDTQYF. The CDR3 coding sequence is TGTGCCAGCAGCTCCGCAGACTATGGCACAGATACGCAGTATTTT.

V is TRBV9 and J is TRBJ1-3; 8 nucleotides line up with TRBD1. CDR1 and CDR2 (germline): SGDLS, YYNGEE. V lost 4 bases, J lost 0 bases, and 3 bases stayed unmatched. CDR3 length: 15 residues. The CDR3, as DNA: TGTGCCAGCAGCCTAGGGACAGGCTCTGGAAACACCATATATTTT. Residues: CASSLGTGSGNTIYF.

This rearrangement joins TRBV4-2 to TRBJ1-4, with TRBD1 identical over 8 bases. The CDR3 totals 14 residues. The V gene's germline CDR1 is LGHNA and CDR2 YNFKEQ. J gave up 5 bases and V 4 bases, and 3 bases lay outside the gene matches. CDR3 amino acids: CASSPRQGNEKLFF. In DNA, the CDR3 is TGTGCCAGCAGCCCTCGACAGGGGAATGAAAAACTGTTTTTT.

The rearrangement links TRBV7-2 to TRBJ2-1; TRBD2 is a possible D gene (5 bases). V lost 8 bases to trimming and J lost 2 bases, with 16 bases between them. Germline assignment: CDR1 SGHTA and CDR2 FQGNSA. The CDR3 runs 15 residues. The CDR3 region is CASLRGVSPYNEQFF. In DNA form, the CDR3 reads TGTGCCAGCCTCCGGGGAGTTTCGCCCTACAATGAGCAGTTCTTC.

The rearrangement uses TRBV29-1 and TRBJ2-5; TRBD1 is a possible D gene (5 bases). V was cut by 3 bases and J by 2 bases, with 10 bases left in between. Germline V lookup: CDR1 SQVTM, CDR2 ANQGSEA. This CDR3 contains 13 residues. This CDR3 is CSVDVTVQETQYF. The CDR3 DNA is TGCAGCGTTGACGTGACAGTTCAAGAGACCCAGTACTTC.

The chain links TRBV2 to TRBJ1-4, with 10 bases that match TRBD1. Germline assignment: CDR1 SNHLY and CDR2 FYNNEI. Trimming cost V 5 bases and J 9 bases; bases outside gene matches: 12. The CDR3 is made up of 16 amino acids. The chain's CDR3 is CASSLFPGQGFQKLFF. The CDR3 DNA reads as TGTGCCAGCAGTCTTTTCCCGGGACAGGGGTTCCAAAAACTGTTTTTT. The whole variable domain, filled in from reference TRBV2 and TRBJ1-4, reads EPEVTQTPSHQVTQMGQEVILRCVPISNHLYFYWYRQILGQKVEFLVSFYNNEISEKSEIFDDQFSVERPDGSNFTLKIRSTKLEDSAMYFCASSLFPGQGFQKLFFGSGTQLSVL.

V and J are TRBV18 and TRBJ2-2; no reliable D call. V lost 4 bases and J 1 base, leaving 10 bases between the germline ends. This CDR3 has 15 amino acids. From germline, CDR1 is KGHSH and CDR2 LQKENI. In DNA form, the CDR3 reads TGTGCCAGCTCACTACTGTACGGGAACACCGGGGAGCTGTTTTTT. It translates to CASSLLYGNTGELFF.